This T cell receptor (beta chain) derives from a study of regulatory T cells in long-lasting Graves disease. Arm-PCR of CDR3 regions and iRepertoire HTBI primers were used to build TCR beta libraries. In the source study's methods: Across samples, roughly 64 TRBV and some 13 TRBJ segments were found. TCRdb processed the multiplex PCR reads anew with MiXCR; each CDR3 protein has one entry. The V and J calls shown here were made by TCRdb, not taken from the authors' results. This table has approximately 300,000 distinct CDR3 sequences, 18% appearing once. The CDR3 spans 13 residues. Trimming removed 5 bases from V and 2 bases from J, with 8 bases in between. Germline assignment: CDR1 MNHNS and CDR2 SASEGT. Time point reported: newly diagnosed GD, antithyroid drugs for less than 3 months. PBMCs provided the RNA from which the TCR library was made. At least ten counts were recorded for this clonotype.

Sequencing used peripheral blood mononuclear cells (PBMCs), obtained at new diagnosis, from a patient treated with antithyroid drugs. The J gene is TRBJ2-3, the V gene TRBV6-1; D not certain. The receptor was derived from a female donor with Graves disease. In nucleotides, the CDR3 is TGTGCCAGCAGTCCCGAGCTCACAGATACGCAGTATTTT. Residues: CASSPELTDTQYF.